The 10 T cell receptor beta chains below come from one sample, sequenced in a study of T cell changes during pregnancy in multiple sclerosis. Libraries were prepared by immunoSEQ multiplex PCR; TCRdb keeps only in-frame clonotypes and omits some of them. The sample has 20,000 or so clones, 87% seen once; the top ten hold roughly 14%. Here the sequenced sample was CD8+ T cells from peripheral blood mononuclear cells, taken in the third trimester of pregnancy. The receptors here all came from a female donor in good health, enrolled as a control in a pregnancy study.

The genes are TRBV14 and TRBJ1-6; D may be TRBD1 (5 bases). Germline CDR1 reads SGHDN; CDR2 reads FVKESK. This CDR3 has 17 amino acids. Trimming pared 0 bases from V and 3 bases from J, leaving 12 bases between. Here the CDR3 reads CASSQEEGQFYNSPLHF. The CDR3, as DNA: TGTGCCAGCAGCCAAGAGGAGGGGCAGTTCTATAATTCACCCCTCCACTTT.

CDR3: CASSFRDRGQYEQYF. In DNA form, the CDR3 reads TGTGCCAGCAGCTTCCGGGACAGGGGGCAATACGAGCAGTACTTC. The V and J genes are TRBV5-4 and TRBJ2-7; 12 bases line up with TRBD1. This CDR3 has 15 residues. Germline values: CDR1 SGHNT, CDR2 YYREEE (reference sequence). V lost 2 bases to trimming and J lost 4 bases; unmatched junction nucleotides: 4.

This chain joins TRBV7-5 and TRBJ2-7; whether TRBD1, the table's D call, matches the DNA was not checked. TRBV7-5 corresponds to a pseudogene. The CDR3 spans 15 residues. The CDR3 sequence is CVRSLEAGVSYEQYF. The DNA of the CDR3 is TGTGTCAGAAGCTTAGAGGCAGGGGTCTCCTACGAGCAGTACTTC.

The rearrangement links TRBV7-3 to TRBJ1-1, with D perhaps matching TRBD1 (6 bases). V was shortened by 5 bases and J by 4 bases, with 11 bases between the two germline ends. There are 13 residues in the CDR3. The germline gives CDR1 SGHTA, CDR2 FQGTGA. CDR3 bases: TGTGCCAGCAGCCTCGGGGGGCTCACTGAAGCTTTCTTT. Translation gives CASSLGGLTEAFF. The full variable domain, its missing parts supplied by reference TRBV7-3 and TRBJ1-1, is GAGVSQTPSNKVTEKGKYVELRCDPISGHTALYWYRQSLGQGPEFLIYFQGTGAADDSGLPNDRFFAVRPEGSVSTLKIQRTERGDSAVYLCASSLGGLTEAFFGQGTRLTVV.

The V gene is TRBV11-2, the J gene TRBJ2-7; D is uncertain. Germline CDR1 is SGHAT and CDR2 is FQNNGV. CDR3 length: 11 residues. The V gene lost 5 bases and the J gene lost 4 bases, with 6 bases spanning the gap. The CDR3 DNA is TGTGCCAGCAGCCCCGGGTACGAGCAGTACTTC. This encodes CASSPGYEQYF.

This chain links TRBV6-6 with TRBJ2-5; D perhaps matches TRBD2 (6 bases). The V and J ends lost 6 bases and 5 bases respectively, with 19 bases between them. Per germline, CDR1 MNHNY and CDR2 SVGAGI (reference sequence). This CDR3 is 15 amino acids long. CDR3 sequence reads: CASSVRDSRSETQYF. In nucleotides, the CDR3 is TGTGCCAGCAGCGTTAGGGACTCCCGGTCGGAGACCCAGTACTTC.

The chain has TRBV18 and TRBJ1-6; D is perhaps TRBD1 (5 bases). CDR1 KGHSH and CDR2 LQKENI come from the germline V gene. Trimming removed 3 bases at V and 6 bases at J, with 12 bases between. CDR3 length equals 15 residues. The CDR3 is CASSPGQGGNSPLHF. In nucleotides, the CDR3 is TGTGCCAGCTCACCGGGGCAGGGTGGTAATTCACCCCTCCACTTT.

V and J are TRBV7-9 and TRBJ2-3, with D unclear. The CDR3 is 15 amino acids. Trimming stripped 2 bases from V and 1 base from J, with 10 bases between. Germline V gene lookup returns CDR1 SEHNR and CDR2 FQNEAQ (reference sequence). The CDR3 loop is CASSLSSRRTDTQYF. The CDR3 DNA follows: TGTGCCAGCAGCTTAAGTAGCAGACGCACAGATACGCAGTATTTT.

The chain uses TRBV2 and TRBJ1-2, with a weak D call TRBD1 (6 bases). Germline values: CDR1 SNHLY, CDR2 FYNNEI. This CDR3 comprises 13 residues. Trimming left V 8 bases short and J 2 bases short, with 12 bases between. The CDR3 sequence: CASRGRGNYGYTF. CDR3 sequence (DNA): TGTGCCAGCCGGGGCAGGGGAAACTATGGCTACACCTTC.

By sample share, this clone is medium-sized. This chain connects TRBV7-9 to TRBJ2-5, with 8 positions matching TRBD2. Germline CDR1 is SEHNR and CDR2 is FQNEAQ (reference sequence). V trimming: 8 bases; J trimming: 2 bases; junction bases outside the gene matches: 7. The CDR3 runs 14 residues. CDR3 nucleotides: TGTGCCAGCGAAGGGACTAGAGGGCAAGAGACCCAGTACTTC. As protein: CASEGTRGQETQYF.